This TCR beta chain came from a study of OX40 agonist ivuxolimab in advanced cancers. The wider study: Allowance was made for prior anti-PD-1, anti-PD-L1 or anti-CTLA-4 therapy, and approximately 41% had some.

Between the trimmed V and J ends, which lost 3 bases and 13 bases, there was a span of 15 bases. The CDR3 has 12 amino acids. Per germline, CDR1 KGHSH and CDR2 LQKENI. Measured with immunoSEQ multiplex PCR; TCRdb has only the in-frame clones, and not every one. The sample yields about 52,000 clones, roughly nine tenths seen once. The source material was CD4+ or CD8+ T cells sorted from blood, sampled in a trial of the OX40 agonist ivuxolimab. The TCR sequence derives from an adult with an advanced solid tumor such as melanoma, head and neck, liver or kidney cancer. The genes are TRBV18 and TRBJ1-1; TRBD1 might be the D (5 bases). CDR3 amino acids: CASSPTAGQGFF. The DNA for the CDR3 is TGTGCCAGCTCACCCACGGCAGGCCAGGGTTTCTTT.